This T cell receptor (beta chain) was recorded in a study of cytomegalovirus exposure and HLA in healthy donors. Across the whole study: As an earlier analysis found, 150 million to 200 million T cells yielded 95 million to 130 million unique TCR beta sequences.

The CDR3 extends over 15 amino acids. Losses at the gene ends were 3 bases for V and 3 bases for J; bases not matched to a gene: 4. The germline V gene encodes CDR1 LNHNV and CDR2 YYDKDF (reference sequence). The PCR made use of 60 Vbeta and 13 Jbeta primers. The data were produced by immunoSEQ multiplex PCR, yet TCRdb's version contains in-frame clones alone and is incomplete. This specimen shows 80,000 to 100,000 clones; the ten leading clones hold just over 15%. This clonotype originated in a man aged 50-59 years in good health and CMV-seropositive. This chain links TRBV15 with TRBJ2-1; TRBD1 aligns across 8 bases. The specimen was PBMCs. CDR3 protein: CATSRGTGLYNEQFF. The CDR3 DNA is TGTGCCACCAGCAGGGGGACAGGACTCTACAATGAGCAGTTCTTC.